The 14 T cell receptor beta chains below come from one sample, sequenced in a study of cytomegalovirus exposure and HLA in healthy donors. The PCR had 60 Vbeta and 13 Jbeta primers. Profiling relied on immunoSEQ multiplex PCR, and the TCRdb table lists in-frame clones only, not all of them. This table has about 180,000 clones, 82% appearing once. The material sequenced was PBMCs. These receptors came from a man between 40 and 49 years old in good health and CMV-seronegative.

The chain couples TRBV11-3 to TRBJ2-1, with TRBD2 matching over 9 bases. V lost 1 base and J lost 9; bases outside the gene matches: 10. CDR1 SGHNT and CDR2 YENEEA come from the germline V gene. The CDR3 totals 16 residues. This CDR3 reads CASSLGGSGSRREQFF. The CDR3 nucleotides read TGTGCCAGCAGCTTAGGGGGTAGCGGGAGTCGCCGTGAGCAGTTCTTC.

The V and J genes are TRBV2 and TRBJ2-7, with 9 bases fitting TRBD1. CDR1 is SNHLY and CDR2 is FYNNEI in the germline V gene. After removal of 5 bases from V and 3 bases from J, the junction contained 2 bases not matched to a gene. This CDR3 is built from 13 residues. As DNA, the CDR3 is TGTGCCAGCAGTTTGGACAGGGGCTACGAGCAGTACTTC. This encodes CASSLDRGYEQYF.

Only one count was recorded for this clone. The rearrangement uses TRBV9 and TRBJ1-6; 7 bases are a match to TRBD1. Per the germline V gene, CDR1 is SGDLS and CDR2 is YYNGEE. The CDR3 totals 14 residues. Trimming removed 0 bases from V and 13 bases from J; junction bases left unmatched: 7. The CDR3 here is CASSVVQGGSPLHF. For the CDR3, the DNA is TGTGCCAGCAGCGTAGTGCAGGGGGGTTCGCCCCTCCACTTT.

The genes are TRBV28 and TRBJ1-2; 10 nucleotides align to TRBD1. J lost 11 bases, V lost 5 bases, and 5 bases had no gene match. The CDR3 is made up of 12 amino acids. Germline V gene lookup returns CDR1 MDHEN and CDR2 SYDVKM. CDR3 coding DNA: TGTGCCAGCAGTCCGGGACAGGGGAGATACACCTTC. Protein sequence: CASSPGQGRYTF.

V usage is TRBV11-2 and J usage is TRBJ1-1; D is perhaps TRBD1 (6 bases). This CDR3 comprises 15 residues. Per the germline V gene, CDR1 is SGHAT and CDR2 is FQNNGV. With 3 bases removed from V and 5 bases from J, the gap between germline ends came to 16 bases. DNA of the CDR3: TGTGCCAGCAGCTTTTATCAGGGGTCGGTTACTGAAGCTTTCTTT. Protein product: CASSFYQGSVTEAFF.

This chain joins TRBV15 and TRBJ1-2; 9 bases fit TRBD1. The CDR3 length is 14 residues. The germline gives CDR1 LNHNV, CDR2 YYDKDF (reference sequence). V lost 5 bases to trimming and J lost 7 bases; unmatched junction nucleotides: 8. CDR3 DNA: TGTGCCACCAGCCCCCGGACAGGGGCGGTTGGCTACACCTTC. This translates into CATSPRTGAVGYTF.

The chain recombines TRBV7-8 with TRBJ2-5; possible D gene TRBD2, 5 bases. Looked up from germline, CDR1 is SGHVS and CDR2 is FQNEAQ. Between the trimmed V and J ends, which lost 2 bases and 2 bases, there was a span of 12 bases. The CDR3 is 15 residues long. The CDR3: CASSLNRAAQETQYF. In DNA form, the CDR3 reads TGTGCCAGCAGCTTAAATCGAGCGGCTCAAGAGACCCAGTACTTC.

V is TRBV6-1 and J is TRBJ1-5; a possible D gene is TRBD1 (5 bases). Trimming took off 5 bases at V and 5 bases at J, with 10 bases between the two ends. CDR3 length equals 13 residues. Germline V CDR1 and CDR2: MNHNS, SASEGT. CDR3 loop: CASSFQGYQPQHF. The CDR3 nucleotides are TGTGCCAGCAGTTTCCAGGGTTATCAGCCCCAGCATTTT.

The chain has TRBV30 and TRBJ1-1, with 8 positions matching TRBD1. Germline V gives CDR1 GTSNPN, CDR2 SVGIG (reference sequence). The trim removed 1 base at V and 8 bases at J, leaving 9 bases unmatched. The CDR3 is 14 residues long. The CDR3 loop is CAWSGRTGITEAFF. The CDR3, as DNA: TGTGCCTGGAGTGGGAGGACAGGGATTACCGAAGCTTTCTTT.

V gene TRBV6-4 combines with J gene TRBJ1-6; D gene ambiguous. V was shortened by 6 bases and J by 7 bases, with 10 bases between the two germline ends. This CDR3 spans 13 amino acids. Per the germline V gene, CDR1 is MRHNA and CDR2 is SNTAGT. CDR3 in DNA: TGTGCCAGCAGCGAGGATGCGAATTCACCCCTCCACTTT. Protein sequence: CASSEDANSPLHF.

J is TRBJ1-1 and V is TRBV6-5, with 7 bases lining up with TRBD1. This CDR3 region has 15 residues. V lost 4 bases and J lost 8; bases outside the gene matches: 13. Germline values: CDR1 MNHEY, CDR2 SVGAGI. The CDR3 bases are TGTGCCAGCAGTTCTGTAGACAGGGTCGTCGAGGAAGCTTTCTTT. Its translation: CASSSVDRVVEEAFF.

This clone was seen more than once but under ten times. The chain uses TRBV7-2 and TRBJ1-6; no reliable D call. V was shortened by 4 bases and J by 7 bases, with 8 bases between the two germline ends. The length of the CDR3 is 13 residues. Germline-derived CDR1 and CDR2 are SGHTA and FQGNSA. CDR3 amino acids: CASSSSRNSPLHF. The CDR3 DNA reads as TGTGCCAGCAGCTCATCACGGAATTCACCCCTCCACTTT. Together with reference TRBV7-2 and TRBJ1-6, the CDR3 gives the full variable domain: GAGVSQSPSNKVTEKGKDVELRCDPISGHTALYWYRQSLGQGLEFLIYFQGNSAPDKSGLPSDRFSAERTGGSVSTLTIQRTQQEDSAVYLCASSSSRNSPLHFGNGTRLTVT.

The chain joins TRBV7-3 to TRBJ1-3; 9 bases agree with TRBD1. With 5 bases clipped from V and 2 bases from J, the junction kept 10 bases outside the gene matches. The germline V gene has CDR1 SGHTA and CDR2 FQGTGA. This CDR3 comprises 17 residues. CDR3 protein: CASSQTGGVKAGNTIYF. Here the CDR3 DNA reads TGTGCCAGCAGCCAGACAGGGGGTGTAAAGGCTGGAAACACCATATATTTT.

The chain combines TRBV27 with TRBJ1-5; tentatively, D is TRBD1 (5 bases). This CDR3 comprises 14 residues. V lost 1 base to trimming and J lost 5 bases, with 9 bases between them. Germline V lookup: CDR1 MNHEY, CDR2 SMNVEV (reference sequence). The CDR3 reads CASSLWAGYQPQHF. In DNA, the CDR3 is TGTGCCAGCAGTTTATGGGCAGGGTATCAGCCCCAGCATTTT.